These 15 T cell receptor beta chains share one sample of origin, sequenced in a study of T cells after yellow fever vaccination. TCRdb re-analysed the 5' RACE reads in MiXCR, keeping a single row per CDR3 protein. The profile shows some 290,000 distinct CDR3 sequences, about 11% of them singletons. This specimen consisted of CD4+ T cells sorted from PBMCs, obtained 45 days after the yellow fever booster vaccination. These receptors came from a man younger than 35 who received the YFV17D yellow fever vaccine.

The V and J genes are TRBV9 and TRBJ1-4, with D uncertain. The CDR3 runs 16 residues. Germline V lookup: CDR1 SGDLS, CDR2 YYNGEE. V shed 0 bases and J shed 5 bases, with 14 bases lying between them. DNA of the CDR3: TGTGCCAGCAGCGTAGGGGCAAGACTAATGAATGAAAAACTGTTTTTT. Translation: CASSVGARLMNEKLFF. The whole variable domain, remainder taken from reference TRBV9 and TRBJ1-4, is DSGVTQTPKHLITATGQRVTLRCSPRSGDLSVYWYQQSLDQGLQFLIQYYNGEERAKGNILERFSAQQFPDLHSELNLSSLELGDSALYFCASSVGARLMNEKLFFGSGTQLSVL.

This chain connects TRBV7-2 to TRBJ2-3; D remains ambiguous. This CDR3 comprises 14 residues. V lost 1 base and J lost 2, with 7 bases in between. CDR1 is SGHTA and CDR2 is FQGNSA in the germline V gene. CDR3 DNA sequence: TGTGCCAGCAGCTTAGATCCGATCACAGATACGCAGTATTTT. Encoded protein: CASSLDPITDTQYF.

This clonotype was counted many times. The chain uses TRBV21-1 and TRBJ1-4; the table calls TRBD1, which could not be checked here. TRBV21-1 is a pseudogene segment. The CDR3 has 22 residues. CDR3 loop: CASSKGNRGPVTGNLGGEKLFF. CDR3 coding DNA: TGTGCCAGCAGCAAAGGGAATCGAGGCCCCGTGACAGGAAACCTCGGGGGTGAAAAACTGTTTTTT.

This clonotype was detected only a few times. The rearrangement joins TRBV20-1 to TRBJ2-5, with TRBD2 matching over 8 bases. Germline lookup yields CDR1 DFQATT and CDR2 SNEGSKA (reference sequence). J lost 4 bases, V lost 6 bases, and 13 bases had no gene match. The CDR3 is 15 residues long. This CDR3 reads CSAHGDGGARETQYF. CDR3 in DNA: TGCAGTGCCCACGGGGACGGGGGGGCACGAGAGACCCAGTACTTC.

This clonotype was picked up a small number of times. The chain employs TRBV28 and TRBJ1-1, with D perhaps TRBD1 (6 bases). Trimming shortened V by 6 bases and J by 7 bases, and 12 bases separated the two germline ends. There are 12 residues in the CDR3. Germline assignment: CDR1 MDHEN and CDR2 SYDVKM. The CDR3 bases are TGTGCCAGCAGCACACAGGGTATTGAAGCTTTCTTT. Protein: CASSTQGIEAFF.

This sequence joins TRBV4-3 and TRBJ2-3; D is undetermined. In germline, CDR1 is LGHNA, CDR2 YSLEER. Trimming left V 4 bases short and J 3 bases short, with 11 bases between. CDR3 length: 14 amino acids. The CDR3 loop reads CASSPVPLTDTQYF. The DNA of the CDR3 is TGCGCCAGCAGCCCGGTCCCCCTTACAGATACGCAGTATTTT.

This clonotype was seen at least ten times. CDR3 sequence reads: CASSPPGTDTQYF. In DNA, the CDR3 is TGTGCCAGCTCACCACCGGGAACAGATACGCAGTATTTT. V and J are TRBV18 and TRBJ2-3; D not certain. V lost 0 bases and J lost 3, with 4 bases in between. The CDR3 covers 13 residues. Germline V gene data show CDR1 as KGHSH and CDR2 as LQKENI.

The chain employs TRBV20-1 and TRBJ2-1; 8 bases map to TRBD2. This CDR3 region has 14 residues. V lost 4 bases and J lost 9; bases outside the gene matches: 11. CDR1 and CDR2 from the germline V gene are DFQATT and SNEGSKA (reference sequence). The CDR3: CSAKRAGVRSEQFF. In DNA, the CDR3 is TGCAGTGCTAAGCGAGCGGGGGTGCGGAGTGAGCAGTTCTTC.

V is TRBV29-1 and J is TRBJ2-5; either TRBD1 or TRBD2 may supply D (5 bases each). Trimming took off 5 bases at V and 5 bases at J, with 18 bases between the two ends. CDR1 SQVTM and CDR2 ANQGSEA come from the germline V gene. This CDR3 region has 14 residues. The CDR3: CSVLPLSGRETQYF. CDR3 nucleotide sequence: TGCAGCGTTCTACCCCTCTCGGGGCGGGAGACCCAGTACTTC.

This clonotype came up a few times. This chain uses TRBV3-1 with TRBJ2-3; no clear D. This CDR3 has 15 amino acids. Trimming removed 0 bases at V and 9 bases at J, with 16 bases between. The germline V gene encodes CDR1 LGHDT and CDR2 YNNKEL (reference sequence). The CDR3 bases are TGTGCCAGCAGCCAAGAGGGAACACGCCCAAAGACGCAGTATTTT. This encodes CASSQEGTRPKTQYF.

In its sample, this clonotype was seen a few times. The chain employs TRBV20-1 and TRBJ1-2, with no clear D. Germline V lookup: CDR1 DFQATT, CDR2 SNEGSKA (reference sequence). Trimming pared 6 bases from V and 0 bases from J, leaving 11 bases between. The CDR3 contains 13 residues. This chain's CDR3 is CSAKKSTNYGYTF. CDR3 DNA sequence: TGCAGTGCCAAAAAAAGTACTAACTATGGCTACACCTTC.

The table lists this clonotype with a few counts. V is TRBV20-1 and J is TRBJ2-7; unclear D gene. Trimming pared 1 base from V and 1 base from J, leaving 5 bases between. CDR3 length: 12 amino acids. Germline lookup yields CDR1 DFQATT and CDR2 SNEGSKA (reference sequence). As DNA, the CDR3 is TGCAGTGCTAGAGGCGGTTCCTACGAGCAGTACTTC. Its translation: CSARGGSYEQYF.

This chain uses TRBV7-2 with TRBJ2-2, with 7 bases lining up with TRBD1. The CDR3 extends over 16 amino acids. Germline trimming cut 3 bases from V and 1 base from J; bases unmatched to any gene: 5. The germline V gene has CDR1 SGHTA and CDR2 FQGNSA. CDR3 region: CASSLKYRGNTGELFF. The CDR3, as DNA: TGTGCCAGCAGCTTGAAATACAGGGGGAACACCGGGGAGCTGTTTTTT.

This clonotype was counted a few times. The rearrangement links TRBV12-3 or TRBV12-4 to TRBJ2-7, with a possible D match to TRBD1 (5 bases). There are 13 residues in the CDR3. V dropped 3 bases and J dropped 2 bases, with 8 bases sitting between them. CDR3 DNA: TGTGCCAGCAGTTTCACAGGCCCCTACGAGCAGTACTTC. Its protein is CASSFTGPYEQYF.

V is TRBV27 and J is TRBJ2-3; weak D call: TRBD2 (5 bases). Germline V gene data show CDR1 as MNHEY and CDR2 as SMNVEV (reference sequence). The CDR3 length is 14 residues. Trimming removed 5 bases at V and 4 bases at J, with 13 bases between. The CDR3 spells CASSRRGAADTQYF. The CDR3 DNA reads as TGTGCCAGCAGTCGACGGGGTGCGGCAGATACGCAGTATTTT.